This T cell receptor (beta chain) stems from a study of beta chain features in type 1 diabetes. Only one count was recorded for this clone. No antigen is known for it. Study outcomes and limitations: Shorter TCRB CDR3s, moderately but significantly so, were found in Type 1 diabetes patients in all four CD4+ subsets.

Germline-derived CDR1 and CDR2 are LNHDA and SQIVND (reference sequence). Trimming left V 3 bases short and J 10 bases short, with 11 bases between. The CDR3 contains 12 residues. Reverse transcribing all isolated RNA meant expressed TCRB transcripts were sequenced. This table comes from immunoSEQ multiplex PCR, and its TCRdb copy is limited to in-frame clones, with some not included. This sample carries 240,000 or so clones, about a fifth of them seen once, and the ten largest clones take 0.028%. Sequencing was carried out using naive CD4+ T cells from blood. The chain employs TRBV19 and TRBJ2-3; the D gene is possibly TRBD1 (6 bases). This receptor was taken from a woman aged 40-49 years with type 1 diabetes. CDR3 residues: CASSIGPGAQYF. The CDR3 DNA is TGTGCCAGTAGTATCGGCCCAGGGGCGCAGTATTTT.